This TCR beta chain appears in the sequencing data of a study of T-cell reconstitution after alpha-beta-depleted transplantation in children. The CDR3 runs to 15 residues. Germline-derived CDR1 and CDR2 are DFQATT and SNEGSKA (reference sequence). V trimming: 7 bases; J trimming: 6 bases; junction bases outside the gene matches: 9. Construction of the TCRbeta library involved unique molecular identifiers. TCRdb called the PCR reads again in MiXCR, with one record for every CDR3 protein. The sample has 640,000 or so distinct CDR3 sequences; 16% are singletons. This clonotype has just a few counts. This chain connects TRBV20-1 to TRBJ2-3; 14 bases line up with TRBD2. The source is a human donor who donated a stem cell graft to a child with acute myeloid leukemia. The material sequenced was PBMCs from the stem cell graft donor, taken from the stem cell graft. The CDR3 is CSVRFRTSGGDTQYF. The CDR3 coding sequence is TGCAGTGTTCGATTCAGGACTAGCGGGGGGGATACGCAGTATTTT.